Below are 25 T cell receptor beta chains sequenced from a single sample in a study of technical replicates of blood from a handful of donors. The method was immunoSEQ multiplex PCR; TCRdb's version includes in-frame clones alone and lacks a portion of them. The table records some 68,000 clones, roughly 96% of them present only once. Sequences were obtained from T cells isolated from PBMCs. These receptors were collected from a human donor in good health.

The rearrangement uses TRBV7-9 and TRBJ2-3; TRBD2 matches at 7 bases. CDR1 and CDR2 from the germline V gene are SEHNR and FQNEAQ (reference sequence). The CDR3 covers 15 residues. V shed 2 bases, J shed 2 bases, and the junction held 4 bases outside the gene matches. CDR3 DNA: TGTGCCAGCAGCTTAAGCGGGGTAGTCACAGATACGCAGTATTTT. Amino acids: CASSLSGVVTDTQYF.

This rearrangement joins TRBV7-6 to TRBJ2-3, with a weak D call TRBD2 (5 bases). The V gene lost 2 bases and the J gene lost 11 bases, with 11 bases spanning the gap. The CDR3 has 12 amino acids. Germline CDR1 SGHVS, CDR2 FNYEAQ. Written as DNA, the CDR3 is TGTGCCAGCAGCTTAAATCCGAGCGGGCAGTATTTT. It yields the protein CASSLNPSGQYF.

J is TRBJ2-1 and V is TRBV11-2; the match to TRBD1 covers 7 bases. CDR1 SGHAT and CDR2 FQNNGV come from the germline V gene. Unmatched junction bases numbered 12, after V lost 5 bases and J lost 5 bases. The CDR3 runs to 16 residues. The CDR3 loop is CASSPLRGRSHNEQFF. Written as DNA, the CDR3 is TGTGCCAGCAGCCCTTTAAGGGGGCGCAGTCACAATGAGCAGTTCTTC.

This clone was seen once. The V call is TRBV2, the J call TRBJ2-5; 14 nucleotides align to TRBD2. V lost 5 bases and J lost 5; bases outside the gene matches: 10. The germline V gene encodes CDR1 SNHLY and CDR2 FYNNEI. The CDR3 extends over 17 amino acids. CDR3 coding DNA: TGTGCCAGCAGTCCTGGGACTAGCGGGGGCTTGGGGGAGACCCAGTACTTC. Protein sequence: CASSPGTSGGLGETQYF.

J is TRBJ2-2 and V is TRBV2, with 9 bases matching TRBD2. There are 15 residues in the CDR3. Per germline, CDR1 SNHLY and CDR2 FYNNEI. Trimming cost V 4 bases and J 7 bases; bases outside gene matches: 7. The CDR3 nucleotides read TGTGCCAGCAGTGTTGCTAGCGGGGCGGGCGGGGAGCTGTTTTTT. The encoded protein is CASSVASGAGGELFF.

The chain is built from TRBV5-1 and TRBJ2-1; perhaps TRBD2 as D (5 bases). CDR1 SGHRS and CDR2 YFSETQ come from the germline V gene. The CDR3 is made up of 14 amino acids. V lost 4 bases and J lost 1, with 9 bases in between. In nucleotides, the CDR3 is TGCGCCAGCAGCCCGGACTTGTCCTACAATGAGCAGTTCTTC. Amino acid sequence: CASSPDLSYNEQFF.

The genes are TRBV29-1 and TRBJ1-2, with D tentatively TRBD1 (5 bases). Germline loops: CDR1 SQVTM, CDR2 ANQGSEA. The CDR3 consists of 13 residues. The ends were cut back, 2 bases at V and 5 bases at J, with 12 bases in the middle. CDR3 region: CSVEPRQKYGYTF. CDR3 DNA sequence: TGCAGCGTTGAACCCCGACAGAAATATGGCTACACCTTC.

The chain uses TRBV28 and TRBJ1-2, with 8 nucleotides matching TRBD1. The germline gives CDR1 MDHEN, CDR2 SYDVKM. With 3 bases clipped from V and 8 bases from J, the junction kept 14 bases outside the gene matches. The CDR3 is 16 residues long. The CDR3 here is CASSFVLGRGLGGYTF. CDR3 bases: TGTGCCAGCAGTTTTGTTCTCGGCAGGGGGCTTGGAGGCTACACCTTC.

The chain combines TRBV11-3 with TRBJ2-3, with 12 bases lining up with TRBD2. V shed 4 bases, J shed 7 bases, and the junction held 12 bases outside the gene matches. CDR1 is SGHNT and CDR2 is YENEEA in the germline V gene. The CDR3 extends over 17 amino acids. CDR3 nucleotide sequence: TGTGCCAGCAGCTCCTACAAAGGACTAGCGGGGCGATATACGCAGTATTTT. It yields the protein CASSSYKGLAGRYTQYF.

This clone was observed a single time. The V call is TRBV7-2, the J call TRBJ2-1; D is uncertain. The CDR3 covers 12 residues. Trimming took 5 bases from V and 8 from J, leaving 10 bases between them. Germline loops: CDR1 SGHTA, CDR2 FQGNSA. CDR3 DNA: TGTGCCAGCAGCCCCGGTGTTGATGAGCAGTTCTTC. Translating it yields CASSPGVDEQFF.

The rearrangement joins TRBV28 to TRBJ1-5; weak D call: TRBD1 (5 bases). Germline assignment: CDR1 MDHEN and CDR2 SYDVKM. The CDR3 has 14 residues. The V and J ends lost 8 bases and 0 bases respectively, with 11 bases between them. As DNA, the CDR3 is TGTGCCAGCTCGGGACTTCATAGCAATCAGCCCCAGCATTTT. Amino acids: CASSGLHSNQPQHF.

The V gene is TRBV7-2, the J gene TRBJ2-3, with D tentatively TRBD1 (5 bases). Germline-derived CDR1 and CDR2 are SGHTA and FQGNSA. With 5 bases removed from V and 1 base from J, the gap between germline ends came to 13 bases. CDR3 length: 15 amino acids. CDR3 sequence: CASSQVVGGTDTQYF. The CDR3 DNA reads as TGTGCCAGCAGCCAGGTCGTAGGGGGCACAGATACGCAGTATTTT.

This chain's CDR3 is CASSQDSHRRRADTQYF. The CDR3 coding sequence is TGTGCCAGCAGCCAAGATAGTCACAGGAGGAGGGCAGATACGCAGTATTTT. The chain employs TRBV4-2 and TRBJ2-3; TRBD2 might be the D (6 bases). Germline CDR1 LGHNA, CDR2 YNFKEQ. The CDR3 consists of 17 residues. V lost 0 bases, J lost 4 bases, and 17 bases lay in between.

This chain connects TRBV11-2 to TRBJ2-7; the match to TRBD2 covers 8 bases. Germline CDR1 is SGHAT and CDR2 is FQNNGV. Losses at the gene ends were 3 bases for V and 5 bases for J; bases not matched to a gene: 6. This CDR3 is built from 14 residues. The CDR3 reads CASSFPSGLNEQYF. The CDR3, as DNA: TGTGCCAGCAGCTTCCCTAGCGGGCTCAACGAGCAGTACTTC.

V gene TRBV10-3 combines with J gene TRBJ2-7; 7 bases agree with TRBD1. Germline CDR1 reads ENHRY; CDR2 reads SYGVKD. The CDR3 covers 14 residues. Germline trimming cut 5 bases from V and 4 bases from J; bases unmatched to any gene: 8. CDR3 region: CAISPGTASYEQYF. The CDR3 nucleotides are TGTGCCATCAGTCCCGGGACAGCGTCATACGAGCAGTACTTC.

J is TRBJ1-1 and V is TRBV5-6; unclear D gene. CDR1 and CDR2 (germline): SGHDT, YYEEEE. The V and J ends lost 3 bases and 1 base respectively, with 4 bases between them. The CDR3 extends over 12 amino acids. As DNA, the CDR3 is TGTGCCAGCAGCTACGGGAACACTGAAGCTTTCTTT. Translated: CASSYGNTEAFF.

The genes are TRBV6-5 and TRBJ2-1, with D possibly TRBD2 on 5 matching bases. V was clipped by 0 bases and J by 1 base, with 10 bases between them. This CDR3 is 16 amino acids long. Germline V gives CDR1 MNHEY, CDR2 SVGAGI. CDR3 sequence reads: CASSYSGGLSYNEQFF. DNA of the CDR3: TGTGCCAGCAGTTACTCTGGCGGGCTATCCTACAATGAGCAGTTCTTC.

The chain is built from TRBV6-5 and TRBJ1-2; TRBD1 agrees at 7 bases. The CDR3 consists of 13 residues. V lost 2 bases, J lost 4 bases, and 1 base stayed unmatched. The germline V gene has CDR1 MNHEY and CDR2 SVGAGI. Here the CDR3 DNA reads TGTGCCAGCAGTTACGGGACAGTCTATGGCTACACCTTC. Its protein is CASSYGTVYGYTF.

The chain links TRBV5-4 to TRBJ2-5; the D gene is possibly TRBD1 (6 bases). V was clipped by 4 bases and J by 2 bases, with 9 bases between them. The CDR3 has 13 amino acids. In germline, CDR1 is SGHNT, CDR2 YYREEE (reference sequence). CDR3 in DNA: TGTGCCAGCAGCCCTCAGGGGCAAGAGACCCAGTACTTC. Translation gives CASSPQGQETQYF.

This clone occurred once. CDR3 region: CASSPPGLGTGELFF. In DNA form, the CDR3 reads TGTGCCAGCTCACCACCGGGACTAGGGACCGGGGAGCTGTTTTTT. This chain joins TRBV18 and TRBJ2-2; 8 positions agree with TRBD2. From germline, CDR1 is KGHSH and CDR2 LQKENI. The CDR3 is 15 amino acids. Losses at the gene ends were 0 bases for V and 5 bases for J; bases not matched to a gene: 2.

The genes are TRBV28 and TRBJ1-5; D gene unclear. This CDR3 comprises 14 residues. In germline, CDR1 is MDHEN, CDR2 SYDVKM. V lost 4 bases and J lost 3, with 10 bases in between. The CDR3 DNA reads as TGTGCCAGCAGTTGGGAGCAGGACAATCAGCCCCAGCATTTT. As protein: CASSWEQDNQPQHF.

The chain employs TRBV18 and TRBJ1-2; D possibly corresponds to TRBD1 (6 bases). V was shortened by 3 bases and J by 8 bases, with 16 bases between the two germline ends. This CDR3 spans 14 amino acids. Germline V gene lookup returns CDR1 KGHSH and CDR2 LQKENI. The CDR3 region has the DNA TGTGCCAGCTCACCGGTTCGGGACATCTCAGGCTACACCTTC. Translation gives CASSPVRDISGYTF.

This chain uses TRBV28 with TRBJ2-7, with TRBD1 identical over 10 bases. Trimming at V came to 6 bases and at J to 5 bases, leaving 13 bases not matched to a gene. This CDR3 contains 16 residues. Germline V lookup: CDR1 MDHEN, CDR2 SYDVKM. CDR3 sequence: CASRIPPGQGSHEQYF. As DNA, the CDR3 is TGTGCCAGCAGAATACCCCCGGGACAGGGGAGCCACGAGCAGTACTTC.

The chain uses TRBV2 and TRBJ2-5, with D possibly matching TRBD1 (5 bases). Germline V CDR1 and CDR2: SNHLY, FYNNEI. The ends were cut back, 6 bases at V and 0 bases at J, with 8 bases in the middle. The CDR3 sequence is 13 residues long. CDR3 coding DNA: TGTGCCAGCAGATCAGGGAACCAAGAGACCCAGTACTTC. Its translation: CASRSGNQETQYF.

This chain links TRBV5-1 with TRBJ2-7; the D gene is possibly TRBD2 (7 bases). The V end lost 7 bases, the J end lost 2 bases, and 16 bases lay between the germline ends. Per germline, CDR1 SGHRS and CDR2 YFSETQ. CDR3 length: 14 residues. CDR3 sequence: CASCQGGGTYEQYF. The DNA of the CDR3 is TGCGCCAGCTGCCAAGGGGGGGGGACCTACGAGCAGTACTTC.